This T cell receptor (beta chain) was observed in a study of T cell responses to AZD1222 COVID-19 vaccine. Produced via immunoSEQ multiplex PCR; TCRdb's table is partial and in-frame only. The sample contains about 140,000 clones, 80% to 90% of which appear only once. This sample comprised peripheral blood, obtained on day 0 of AZD1222 vaccination. The sequence was collected from an adult in good health.

The CDR3 sequence: CASSATGELFF. CDR3 DNA: TGTGCCAGCAGCGCCACCGGGGAGCTGTTTTTT. V usage is TRBV7-2 and J usage is TRBJ2-2; no clear D gene. V lost 5 bases, J lost 4 bases, and 2 bases lay in between. Germline loops: CDR1 SGHTA, CDR2 FQGNSA. CDR3 length: 11 residues.